A selection of T cell receptor beta chains follows, all from one sample in a study of T cells in Graves' hyperthyroidism and ophthalmopathy. TCRdb recomputed calls from the multiplex PCR reads with MiXCR, one row per CDR3 protein. The sample shows 480,000 or so distinct CDR3 sequences, approximately 48% of them seen only once. Sequences were obtained from peripheral blood or thyroid tissue (not recorded which). These receptors were obtained from an adult woman with Graves' disease, either hyperthyroidism or ophthalmopathy (not recorded which). CDR3s include the opening cysteine and the closing phenylalanine or tryptophan. The D gene is left open where the match is weak. Expanded clones get a size class; other rows say once, few or many, or leave the size out.

>TRBJ2-7|NA|many|TRBV29-1
TGCAGCGTTGGATTGACTAGTACCCACGAGCAGTACTTC
CSVGLTSTHEQYF
>TRBJ2-7|NA|NA|TRBV29-1
TGCAGCGTTGAACAAAACTACGAGCAGTACTTC
CSVEQNYEQYF
>TRBJ2-3|NA|NA|TRBV5-1
TGCGCCAGCAGCTTTAGCGGAGTGGCAGATACGCAGTATTTT
CASSFSGVADTQYF
>TRBJ2-1|TRBD2|NA|TRBV19
TGTGCCAGTAGTAGACTAGCGGGAGACAATGAGCAGTTCTTC
CASSRLAGDNEQFF
>TRBJ2-5|TRBD2|many|TRBV10-3
TGTGCCATCTCTAAGGGGGGACTAGCGGGGAAAGAGACCCAGTACTTC
CAISKGGLAGKETQYF
>TRBJ1-5|NA|few|TRBV15
TGTGCCACCTCGCATGCGGAGCAGCCCCAGCATTTT
CATSHAEQPQHF
>TRBJ1-5|NA|NA|TRBV29-1
TGCAGCGTTAGGGCTAGCGGGAGCTACGAGCATTTT
CSVRASGSYEHF
>TRBJ2-5|TRBD1|NA|TRBV15
TGTGCCACCAGCACCGAGACAGGGGCCTACGGGGAGACCCAGTACTTC
CATSTETGAYGETQYF
>TRBJ1-5|NA|NA|TRBV10-3
TGTGCCATCAGTGAAGACGGCCAGGGGTTTCAGCCCCAGCATTTT
CAISEDGQGFQPQHF
>TRBJ2-7|TRBD1|many|TRBV6-5
TGTGCCAGCAGTTACTCGAGTAACAGGGGCGCGTCCTACGAGCAGTACTTC
CASSYSSNRGASYEQYF
>TRBJ2-5|TRBD1|NA|TRBV6-2/TRBV6-3
TGTGCCAGCATGTCTCGGACAGGGCAAGAGACCCAGTACTTC
CASMSRTGQETQYF
>TRBJ2-3|NA|NA|TRBV7-9
TGTGCCAGCAGCCGACCTATTGACGGAGCTAGCACAGATACGCAGTATTTT
CASSRPIDGASTDTQYF
>TRBJ1-4|NA|few|TRBV2
TGTGCCAGCAGAAGGGTTATCACGGGCGAAGGAGAAAAACTGTTTTTT
CASRRVITGEGEKLFF
>TRBJ2-7|NA|NA|TRBV9
TGTGCCAGCAGTCAGGGACCGCCACTGTACGAGCAGTACTTC
CASSQGPPLYEQYF
>TRBJ1-2|NA|NA|TRBV20-1
TGCAGTGCTGGCCGTGGAGAGGACACTTCCGGGGACGATGGCTACACCTTC
CSAGRGEDTSGDDGYTF
>TRBJ2-7|NA|many|TRBV20-1
TGCAGTGCTAGATCAGTTACGGCGGGGGAGCAGTACTTC
CSARSVTAGEQYF
>TRBJ1-3|NA|many|TRBV4-3
TGCGCCAGCAGCACTCGGACGGACGTTGGATACACCATATATTTT
CASSTRTDVGYTIYF
>TRBJ1-1|NA|many|TRBV29-1
TGCAGCGTTGATGGGGGCCGTGAAGCTTTCTTT
CSVDGGREAFF
>TRBJ1-3|NA|NA|TRBV11-2
TGTGCCAGCAGCCTGCCGTCGAACACCATATATTTT
CASSLPSNTIYF
>TRBJ2-2|NA|NA|TRBV25-1
TGTGCCAGCAGCGTATCCGACAGGAGATCGTCGAACACCGGGGAGCTGTTTTTT
CASSVSDRRSSNTGELFF
>TRBJ2-6|NA|NA|TRBV15
TGTGCCACCAGCAGGCCAGACTCTGGGGCCAACGTCCTGACTTTC
CATSRPDSGANVLTF
>TRBJ1-5|NA|NA|TRBV25-1
TGTGCCAGCAGTTTATTAGTGGTGCCCCAGCATTTT
CASSLLVVPQHF
>TRBJ2-7|TRBD1|NA|TRBV15
TGTGCCACCAGCAGAGGGGGGACAGGAGTCCCGATATACGAGCAGTACTTC
CATSRGGTGVPIYEQYF
>TRBJ1-1|TRBD1|few|TRBV15
TGTGCCACCAGCAGAGAAGAAGGGACAGCACCTAACACTGAAGCTTTCTTT
CATSREEGTAPNTEAFF
>TRBJ1-2|TRBD1|many|TRBV5-1
TGCGCCAGCAGCCACGGACAGGGGAACTATGGCTACACCTTC
CASSHGQGNYGYTF
>TRBJ1-2|TRBD1|many|TRBV11-1
TGTGCCAGCAGCGGAGGGACAGTCGACTATGGCTACACCTTC
CASSGGTVDYGYTF
>TRBJ1-1|NA|many|TRBV9
TGTGCCAGCAGCGTAAGCGGGAACACTGAAGCTTTCTTT
CASSVSGNTEAFF
>TRBJ1-1|TRBD1|few|TRBV3-1
TGTGCCAGCAGCCAAACAGGGGAGGTGCGCGCTGAAGCTTTCTTT
CASSQTGEVRAEAFF
>TRBJ1-1|NA|NA|TRBV7-2
TGTGCCAGCAGCTTATCAGGCAGGAGCCCGCCGGCTTTCTTT
CASSLSGRSPPAFF
>TRBJ1-1|NA|NA|TRBV18
TGTGCCAGCTCACCGTCGGGGGTAGACACTGAAGCTTTCTTT
CASSPSGVDTEAFF
>TRBJ2-5|TRBD2|few|TRBV15
TGTGCCACCCGCCCGGGGGGACGAGGCAATCAGCCCCAGTACTTC
CATRPGGRGNQPQYF
>TRBJ1-2|TRBD1|NA|TRBV20-1
TGCAGGACGGTGACAGGGGGTACTGGCTACACCTTC
CRTVTGGTGYTF
>TRBJ2-7|TRBD2|few|TRBV7-9
TGTGCCAGCAGCTTAGCTCGATCGGCTAGCGGGAGGGCCAGGCTGTTTTACGAGCAGTACTTC
CASSLARSASGRARLFYEQYF
>TRBJ2-7|NA|NA|TRBV11-2
TGTGCCAGCAGCGTAGCTAGGACAACCTACGAGCAGTACTTC
CASSVARTTYEQYF
>TRBJ2-7|TRBD2|many|TRBV10-3
TGTGCCATCAGTGCCGGACTAGCGGGAGCCTACGAGCAGTACTTC
CAISAGLAGAYEQYF
>TRBJ1-1|NA|NA|TRBV7-9
TGCGCCAGCAGCCCGGGGAACGGGCTGTTCACTGAAGCTTTCTTT
CASSPGNGLFTEAFF
>TRBJ2-2|TRBD1|few|TRBV30
TGTGCCTGGGACAGGGAAGTACGGGAGCTGTTTTTT
CAWDREVRELFF
>TRBJ1-2|NA|NA|TRBV5-1
TGCGCCAGCAGCTTGGACGGGGTTGGTGGCTACACCTTC
CASSLDGVGGYTF
>TRBJ1-5|NA|NA|TRBV7-9
TGTGCCAGCAGCTTAGGTCGCGGTAGCAATCAGCCCCAGCATTTT
CASSLGRGSNQPQHF